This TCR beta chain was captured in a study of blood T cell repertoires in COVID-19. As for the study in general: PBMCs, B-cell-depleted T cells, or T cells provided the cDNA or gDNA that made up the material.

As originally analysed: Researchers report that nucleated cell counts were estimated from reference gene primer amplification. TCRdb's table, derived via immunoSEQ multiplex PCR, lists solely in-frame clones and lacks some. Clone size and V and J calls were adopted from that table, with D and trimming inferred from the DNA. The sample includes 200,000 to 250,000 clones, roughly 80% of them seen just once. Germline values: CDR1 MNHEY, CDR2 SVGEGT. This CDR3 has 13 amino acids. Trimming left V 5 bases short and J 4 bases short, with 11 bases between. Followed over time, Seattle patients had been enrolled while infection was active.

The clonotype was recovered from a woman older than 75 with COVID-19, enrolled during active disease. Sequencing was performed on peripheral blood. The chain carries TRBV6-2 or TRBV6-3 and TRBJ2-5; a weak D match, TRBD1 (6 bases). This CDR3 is CASSRGSLETQYF. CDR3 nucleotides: TGTGCCAGCAGTAGGGGGTCGTTAGAGACCCAGTACTTC.